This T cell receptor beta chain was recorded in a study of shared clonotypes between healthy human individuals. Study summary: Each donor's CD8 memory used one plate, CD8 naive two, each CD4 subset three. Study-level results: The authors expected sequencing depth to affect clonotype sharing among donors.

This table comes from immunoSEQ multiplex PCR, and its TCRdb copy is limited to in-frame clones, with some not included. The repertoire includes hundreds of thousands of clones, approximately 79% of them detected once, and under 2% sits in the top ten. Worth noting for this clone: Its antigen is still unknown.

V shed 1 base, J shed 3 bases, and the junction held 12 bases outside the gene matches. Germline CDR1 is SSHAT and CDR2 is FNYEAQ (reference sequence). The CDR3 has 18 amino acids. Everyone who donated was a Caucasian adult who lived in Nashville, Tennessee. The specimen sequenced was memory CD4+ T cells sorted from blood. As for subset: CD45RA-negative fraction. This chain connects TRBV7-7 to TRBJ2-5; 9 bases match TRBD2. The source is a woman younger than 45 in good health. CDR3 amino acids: CASSLDSSGTADKETQYF. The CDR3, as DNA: TGTGCCAGCAGCTTAGATTCTAGCGGGACCGCCGATAAAGAGACCCAGTACTTC.